This T cell receptor (beta chain) was obtained from a study of T cell repertoires in cytomegalovirus infection. Germline V gene data show CDR1 as DFQATT and CDR2 as SNEGSKA (reference sequence). Trimming removed 4 bases from V and 4 bases from J; junction bases left unmatched: 11. The CDR3 runs 15 residues. TCRdb re-called the reads through MiXCR, storing one row per CDR3 protein. The sample lists about 530,000 distinct CDR3 sequences, approximately 25% occurring once. This clonotype appeared a few times. Specimen: PBMCs. This TCR derives from a human donor in good health (CMV status not recorded). Some clones in this sample may be carry-over from other donors' samples. The V gene is TRBV20-1, the J gene TRBJ2-5; TRBD2 aligns across 8 bases. CDR3 in amino acids: CSATLLGSGRETQYF. CDR3 bases: TGCAGTGCTACCCTTCTAGGGAGCGGGAGAGAGACCCAGTACTTC.